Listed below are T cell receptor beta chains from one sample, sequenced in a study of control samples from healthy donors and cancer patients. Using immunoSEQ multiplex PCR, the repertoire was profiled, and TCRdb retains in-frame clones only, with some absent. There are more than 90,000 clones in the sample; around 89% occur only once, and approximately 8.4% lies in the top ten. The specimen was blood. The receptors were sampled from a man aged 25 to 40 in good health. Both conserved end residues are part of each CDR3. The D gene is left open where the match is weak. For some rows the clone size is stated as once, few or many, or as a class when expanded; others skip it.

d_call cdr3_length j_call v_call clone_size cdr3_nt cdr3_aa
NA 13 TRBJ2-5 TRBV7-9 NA TGTGCCAGCAGCTTATCCCTGAAAGAGACCCAGTACTTC CASSLSLKETQYF
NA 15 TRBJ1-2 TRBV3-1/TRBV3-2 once TGTGCCAGCAGCCAAGATCAGCGGTCTAACTATGGCTACACCTTC CASSQDQRSNYGYTF
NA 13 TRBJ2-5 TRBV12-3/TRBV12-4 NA TGTGCCAGCAGTTTCGCAGGGTGGGAGACCCAGTACTTC CASSFAGWETQYF
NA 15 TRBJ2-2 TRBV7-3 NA TGTGCCAGCAGCCATCGGGGCTCGAACACCGGGGAGCTGTTTTTT CASSHRGSNTGELFF
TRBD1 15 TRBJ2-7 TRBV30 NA TGTGCCTGGAGTGTCGACGGGACAGGGAGCTACGAGCAGTACTTC CAWSVDGTGSYEQYF
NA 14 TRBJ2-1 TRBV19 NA TGTGCCAGTACAAGGAGAGACTCCTACAATGAGCAGTTCTTC CASTRRDSYNEQFF
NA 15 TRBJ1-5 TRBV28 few TGTGCCAGCAGTTCCGGACAGTTTAGCAATCAGCCCCAGCATTTT CASSSGQFSNQPQHF
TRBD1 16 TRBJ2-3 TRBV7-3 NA TGTGCCAGCGCTCCACCCGGGACAGGGGTTTCGGATACGCAGTATTTT CASAPPGTGVSDTQYF
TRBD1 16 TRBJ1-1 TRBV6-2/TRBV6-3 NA TGTGCCAGCAGTTACGACCGGGACAGGGCCAACACTGAAGCTTTCTTT CASSYDRDRANTEAFF
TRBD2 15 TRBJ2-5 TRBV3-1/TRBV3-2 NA TGTGCCAGCAGCCAAAGCGGGAGTTCTGGAGAGACCCAGTACTTC CASSQSGSSGETQYF
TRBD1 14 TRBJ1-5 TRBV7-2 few TGTGCCAGCAGCTTGACAGGGGGCAATCAGCCCCAGCATTTT CASSLTGGNQPQHF
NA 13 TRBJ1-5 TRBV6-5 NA TGTGCCAGCAGTTCCACTTGGGATCAGCCCCAGCATTTT CASSSTWDQPQHF
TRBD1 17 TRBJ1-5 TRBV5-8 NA TGTGCCAGCAGGCCCAGGACAGGGGCGGGAAGCAATCAGCCCCAGCATTTT CASRPRTGAGSNQPQHF
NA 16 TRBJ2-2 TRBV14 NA TGTGCCAGCAGCCCAAAAGGTTGGGGGAACACCGGGGAGCTGTTTTTT CASSPKGWGNTGELFF
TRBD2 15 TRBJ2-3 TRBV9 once TGTGCCAGCAGCGATCTAGCGGGGAACACAGATACGCAGTATTTT CASSDLAGNTDTQYF
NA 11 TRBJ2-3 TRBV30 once TGTGCCTGGTCCCAGGACAGTGAGCAGTATTTT CAWSQDSEQYF
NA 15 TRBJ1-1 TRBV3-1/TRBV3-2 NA TGTGCCAGCAGGAACTGGGGCGAACAGAACACTGAAGCTTTCTTT CASRNWGEQNTEAFF
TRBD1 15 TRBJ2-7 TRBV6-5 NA TGTGCCAGCAGAACTTCGGGACAGGGGATTTACGAGCAGTACTTC CASRTSGQGIYEQYF
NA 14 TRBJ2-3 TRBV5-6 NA TGTGCCAGCAGCTATAGATTAATCACAGATACGCAGTATTTT CASSYRLITDTQYF
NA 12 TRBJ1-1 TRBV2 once TGTGCCAGCAGTGGAGGGTACACTGAAGCTTTCTTT CASSGGYTEAFF
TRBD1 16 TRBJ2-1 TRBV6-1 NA TGTGCCAGCAGTGGGGGGTCAGGGGGTAGAGGTAATGAGCAGTTCTTC CASSGGSGGRGNEQFF
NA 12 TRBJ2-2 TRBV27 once TGTGCCAGCAGTTTAGGATGGGGGGAGCTGTTTTTT CASSLGWGELFF
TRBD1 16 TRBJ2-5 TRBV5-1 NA TGCGCCAGCAGCTTACAGACAGGGGGCGCCCCGGAGACCCAGTACTTC CASSLQTGGAPETQYF
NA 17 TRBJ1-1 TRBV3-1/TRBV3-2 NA TGTGCCAGCAGTCGGGACCCCAGACGGACCATGAACACTGAAGCTTTCTTT CASSRDPRRTMNTEAFF
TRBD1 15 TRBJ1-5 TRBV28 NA TGTGCCAGCAGTTTATGGGACAGGGCGGATCAGCCCCAGCATTTT CASSLWDRADQPQHF
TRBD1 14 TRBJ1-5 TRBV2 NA TGTGCCAGCAGCGCCGACAGGGGGAGTCAGCCCCAGCATTTT CASSADRGSQPQHF
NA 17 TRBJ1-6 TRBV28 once TGTGCCAGCAGTTCCACCTCCACAGCGAGAAGGAATTCACCCCTCCACTTT CASSSTSTARRNSPLHF
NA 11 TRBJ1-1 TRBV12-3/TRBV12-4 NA TGTGCCAGCAGTCCCTCGGGAGAAGCTTTCTTT CASSPSGEAFF
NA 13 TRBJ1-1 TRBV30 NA TGTGCCTGGAGTCTTAATGCAAACACTGAAGCTTTCTTT CAWSLNANTEAFF
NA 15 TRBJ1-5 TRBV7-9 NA TGTGCCAGCAGCTTAAATTTGCAGGGCAATCAGCCCCAGCATTTT CASSLNLQGNQPQHF
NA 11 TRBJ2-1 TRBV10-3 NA TGTGCCACCGGGGCCTACAATGAGCAGTTCTTC CATGAYNEQFF
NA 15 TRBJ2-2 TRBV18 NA TGTGCCAGCTCACCACCGACAGCGAACACCGGGGAGCTGTTTTTT CASSPPTANTGELFF
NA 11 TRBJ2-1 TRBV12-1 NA TGTGCCAGCAGCTCCCCCGATGAGCAGTTCTTC CASSSPDEQFF
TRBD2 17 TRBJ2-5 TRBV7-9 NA TGTGCCAGCAGCCCCCAAGGTGGGGGGGAGAAACAAGAGACCCAGTACTTC CASSPQGGGEKQETQYF
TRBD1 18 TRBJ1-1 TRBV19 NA TGTGCCAGTAGTATCCTAGGACAGGGGGCGCTGGGGAACACTGAAGCTTTCTTT CASSILGQGALGNTEAFF
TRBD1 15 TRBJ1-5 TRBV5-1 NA TGCGCCAGCAGCTTGGGGACAGGGAGGAATCAGCCCCAGCATTTT CASSLGTGRNQPQHF
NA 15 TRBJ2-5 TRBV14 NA TGTGCCAGCAGCCTATACACTGGACGTCAAGAGACCCAGTACTTC CASSLYTGRQETQYF
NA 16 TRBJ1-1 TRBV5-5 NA TGTGCCAGCAGCAGGGACGTCCAGGGAGGGAGCACTGAAGCTTTCTTT CASSRDVQGGSTEAFF
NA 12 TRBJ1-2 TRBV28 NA TGTGCCAGCAATTTCGAGAACTATGGCTACACCTTC CASNFENYGYTF
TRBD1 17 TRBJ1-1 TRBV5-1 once TGCGCCAGCAACTTTAAGACAGGGACAGGCCAGAACACTGAAGCTTTCTTT CASNFKTGTGQNTEAFF
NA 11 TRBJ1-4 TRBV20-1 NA TGCAGTGCTCCTCTTAATGAAAAACTGTTTTTT CSAPLNEKLFF
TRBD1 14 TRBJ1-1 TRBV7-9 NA TGTGCCAGCAGCTCATGGACAGGGGACACTGAAGCTTTCTTT CASSSWTGDTEAFF
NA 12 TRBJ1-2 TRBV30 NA TGTGCCTGGAGTCCCCTGATCTATGGCTACACCTTC CAWSPLIYGYTF
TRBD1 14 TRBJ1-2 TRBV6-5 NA TGTGCCAGCAGTAACTGGGACAGGGTGGATGGCTACACCTTC CASSNWDRVDGYTF
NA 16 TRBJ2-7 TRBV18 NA TGTGCCAGCTCGAAAGGGGGAATGGGCGGAAACTACGAGCAGTACTTC CASSKGGMGGNYEQYF
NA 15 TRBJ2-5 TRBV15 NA TGTGCCACCAGCATACCGGGACCAATTTGGGAGACCCAGTACTTC CATSIPGPIWETQYF
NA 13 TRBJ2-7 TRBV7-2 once TGTGCCAGCAGCTTAGCGCTAATCCGCGAGCAGTACTTC CASSLALIREQYF
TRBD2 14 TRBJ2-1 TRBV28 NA TGTGCCAGCAGTTTTAGCGGGGCCTACAATGAGCAGTTCTTC CASSFSGAYNEQFF
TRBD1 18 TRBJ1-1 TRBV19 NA TGTGCCAGTAGTATAGATCGTAAGGGGGCTTCTTATAACACTGAAGCTTTCTTT CASSIDRKGASYNTEAFF
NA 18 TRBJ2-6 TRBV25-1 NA TGTGCCAGCAGTGAGTCACCCTTCCAGGGATCTGGGGCCAACGTCCTGACTTTC CASSESPFQGSGANVLTF
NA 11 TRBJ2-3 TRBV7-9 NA TGTGCCAGCAGCTTCACAGATACGCAGTATTTT CASSFTDTQYF
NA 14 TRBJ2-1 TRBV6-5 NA TGTGCCAGCAGCCGACCGGACTACTACAATGAGCAGTTCTTC CASSRPDYYNEQFF
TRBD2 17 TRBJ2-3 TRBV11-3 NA TGTGCCAGCAGCTTAGGAGCGGGAGTCTCCCCCACAGATACGCAGTATTTT CASSLGAGVSPTDTQYF